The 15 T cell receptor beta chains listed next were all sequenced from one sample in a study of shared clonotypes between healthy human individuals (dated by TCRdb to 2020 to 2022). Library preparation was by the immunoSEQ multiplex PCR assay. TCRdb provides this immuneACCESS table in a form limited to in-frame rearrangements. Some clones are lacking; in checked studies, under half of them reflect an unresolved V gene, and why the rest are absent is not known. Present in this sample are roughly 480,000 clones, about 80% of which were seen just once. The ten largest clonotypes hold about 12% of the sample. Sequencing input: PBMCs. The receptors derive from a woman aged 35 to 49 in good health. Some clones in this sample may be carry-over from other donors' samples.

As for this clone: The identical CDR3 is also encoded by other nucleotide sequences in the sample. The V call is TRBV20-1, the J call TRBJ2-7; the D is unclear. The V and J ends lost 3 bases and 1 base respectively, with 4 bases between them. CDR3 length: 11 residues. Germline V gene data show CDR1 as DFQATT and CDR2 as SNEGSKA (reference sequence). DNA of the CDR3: TGCAGTGCTAGGGGATCCTACGAGCAGTACTTC. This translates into CSARGSYEQYF.

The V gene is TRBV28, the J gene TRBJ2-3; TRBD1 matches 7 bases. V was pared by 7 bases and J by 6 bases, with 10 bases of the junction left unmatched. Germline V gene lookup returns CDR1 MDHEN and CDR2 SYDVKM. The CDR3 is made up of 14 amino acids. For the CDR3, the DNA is TGTGCCAGCACCTTTTTACAGGGGACGGATACGCAGTATTTT. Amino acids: CASTFLQGTDTQYF. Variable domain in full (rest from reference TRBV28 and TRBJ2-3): DVKVTQSSRYLVKRTGEKVFLECVQDMDHENMFWYRQDPGLGLRLIYFSYDVKMKEKGDIPEGYSVSREKKERFSLILESASTNQTSMYLCASTFLQGTDTQYFGPGTRLTVL.

CDR3 residues: CASSLFAGDNNEQFF. CDR3 DNA: TGTGCCAGCAGCTTATTCGCGGGAGACAACAATGAGCAGTTCTTC. V usage is TRBV7-9 and J usage is TRBJ2-1; 7 bases align to TRBD2. The V segment lost 2 bases and the J segment 5 bases; nucleotides outside the gene matches: 6. The CDR3 covers 15 residues. Germline CDR1 is SEHNR and CDR2 is FQNEAQ (reference sequence).

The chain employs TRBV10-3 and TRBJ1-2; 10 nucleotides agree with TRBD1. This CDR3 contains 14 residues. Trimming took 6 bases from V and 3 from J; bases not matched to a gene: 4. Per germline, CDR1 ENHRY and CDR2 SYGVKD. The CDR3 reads CAIRVTGGDYGYTF. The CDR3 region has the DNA TGTGCCATCAGGGTGACAGGGGGCGACTATGGCTACACCTTC.

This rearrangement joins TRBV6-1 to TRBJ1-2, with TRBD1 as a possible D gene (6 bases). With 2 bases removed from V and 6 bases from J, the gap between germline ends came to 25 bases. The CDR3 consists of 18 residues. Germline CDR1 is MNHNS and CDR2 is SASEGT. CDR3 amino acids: CASSERVRQDGWNNGYTF. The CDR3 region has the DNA TGTGCCAGCAGTGAAAGGGTTAGACAGGACGGGTGGAACAATGGCTACACCTTC.

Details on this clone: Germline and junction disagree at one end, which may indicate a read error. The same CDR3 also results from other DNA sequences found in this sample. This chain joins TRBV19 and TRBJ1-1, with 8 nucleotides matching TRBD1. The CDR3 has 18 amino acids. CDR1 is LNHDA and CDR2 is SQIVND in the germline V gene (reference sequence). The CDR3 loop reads CASSRRGQGLRADTEAFF. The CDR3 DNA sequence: TGTGCTAGTAGCCGTCGCGGACAGGGACTAAGGGCTGACACTGAAGCTTTCTTT. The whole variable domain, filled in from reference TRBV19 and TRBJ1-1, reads DGGITQSPKYLFRKEGQNVTLSCEQNLNHDAMYWYRQDPGQGLRLIYYSQIVNDFQKGDIAEGYSVSREKKESFPLTVTSAQKNPTAFYLCASSRRGQGLRADTEAFFGQGTRLTVV.

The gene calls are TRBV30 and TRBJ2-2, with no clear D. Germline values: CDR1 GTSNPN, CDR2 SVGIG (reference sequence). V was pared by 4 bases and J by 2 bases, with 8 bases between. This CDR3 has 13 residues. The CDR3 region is CAWNSPNTGELFF. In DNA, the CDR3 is TGTGCCTGGAATTCGCCCAACACCGGGGAGCTGTTTTTT.

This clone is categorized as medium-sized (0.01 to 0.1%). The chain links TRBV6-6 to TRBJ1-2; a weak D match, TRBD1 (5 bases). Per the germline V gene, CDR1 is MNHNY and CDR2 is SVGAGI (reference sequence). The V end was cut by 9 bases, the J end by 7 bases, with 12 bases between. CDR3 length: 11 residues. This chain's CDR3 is CASTGGAGYTF. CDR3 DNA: TGTGCCAGTACGGGGGGAGCTGGCTACACCTTC.

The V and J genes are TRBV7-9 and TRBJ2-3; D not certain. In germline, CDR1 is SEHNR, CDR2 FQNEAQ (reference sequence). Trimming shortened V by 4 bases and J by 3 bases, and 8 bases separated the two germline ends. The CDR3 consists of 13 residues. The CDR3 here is CASSYSGTDTQYF. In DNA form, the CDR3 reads TGTGCCAGCAGCTACTCAGGAACAGATACGCAGTATTTT. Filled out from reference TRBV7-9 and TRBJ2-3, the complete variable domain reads DTGVSQNPRHKITKRGQNVTFRCDPISEHNRLYWYRQTLGQGPEFLTYFQNEAQLEKSRLLSDRFSAERPKGSFSTLEIQRTEQGDSAMYLCASSYSGTDTQYFGPGTRLTVL.

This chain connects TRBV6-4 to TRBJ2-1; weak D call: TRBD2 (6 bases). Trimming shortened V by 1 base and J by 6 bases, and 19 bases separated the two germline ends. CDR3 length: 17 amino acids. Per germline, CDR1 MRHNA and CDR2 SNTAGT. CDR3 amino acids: CASSDYEKKLAANEQFF. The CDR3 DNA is TGTGCCAGCAGTGACTACGAAAAAAAATTAGCGGCCAATGAGCAGTTCTTC.

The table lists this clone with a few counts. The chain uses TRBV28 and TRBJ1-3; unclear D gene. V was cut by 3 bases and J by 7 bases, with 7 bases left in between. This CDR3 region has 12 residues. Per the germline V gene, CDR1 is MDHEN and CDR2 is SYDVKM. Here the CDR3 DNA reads TGTGCCAGCAGTTTCGCAACCAACACCATATATTTT. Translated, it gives CASSFATNTIYF.

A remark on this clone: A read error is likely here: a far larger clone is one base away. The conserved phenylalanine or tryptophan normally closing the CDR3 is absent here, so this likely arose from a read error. CDR3 nucleotide sequence: TGCAGCGTAGCCTCAGGGTTTCTCGGGCTTAGGGAGCAGTACCTC. It encodes CSVASGFLGLREQYL. The chain carries TRBV29-1 and TRBJ2-7; tentatively, D is TRBD1 (5 bases). The germline V gene encodes CDR1 SQVTM and CDR2 ANQGSEA. The CDR3 spans 15 residues. V was shortened by 6 bases and J by 7 bases, with 25 bases between the two germline ends.

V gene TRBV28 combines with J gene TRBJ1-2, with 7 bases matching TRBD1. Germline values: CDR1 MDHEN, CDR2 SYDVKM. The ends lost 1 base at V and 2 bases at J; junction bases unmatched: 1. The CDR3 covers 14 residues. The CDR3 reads CASSLLGQNYGYTF. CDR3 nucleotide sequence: TGTGCCAGCAGTTTATTGGGACAGAACTATGGCTACACCTTC.

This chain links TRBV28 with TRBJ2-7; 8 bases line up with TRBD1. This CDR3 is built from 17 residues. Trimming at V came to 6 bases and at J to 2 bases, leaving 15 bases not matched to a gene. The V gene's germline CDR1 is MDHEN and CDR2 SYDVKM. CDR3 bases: TGTGCCAGCAGCCCTTGGCGGGGACAGGCCATAACCTACGAGCAGTACTTC. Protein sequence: CASSPWRGQAITYEQYF.

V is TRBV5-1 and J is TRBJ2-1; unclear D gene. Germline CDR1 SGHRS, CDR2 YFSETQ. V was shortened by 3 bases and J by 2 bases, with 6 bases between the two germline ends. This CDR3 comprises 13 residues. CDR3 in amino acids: CASSSPPYNEQFF. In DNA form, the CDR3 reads TGCGCCAGCAGCTCCCCACCCTACAATGAGCAGTTCTTC.